This T cell receptor (beta chain) was profiled in a study of shared clonotypes between healthy human individuals (dated by TCRdb to 2018 to 2020). Some background on the complete study: The cohort comprised a couple of women and three men aged 18 to 49 years. Per donor, leukapheresis produced somewhere between about 0.9 and 9.5 billion PBMCs. For each donor, three plates each were used for CD4 naive and CD4 memory, two plates were used for CD8 naive, and one plate was used for CD8 memory. Blood TCR repertoires of five healthy adults were deeply sequenced to estimate repertoire size and the extent of clonotype sharing between individuals. Libraries were prepared and TCR repertoires were sequenced by different laboratories using diverse techniques, in order to increase sequencing depth and limit assay-specific biases.

The paper as a whole reports these results and caveats: Only blood was sampled, and tissue TCR repertoires likely differ from those in blood. When four donors were compared, the shared fraction of clonotypes was about 5% for naive CD4, 3.5% to 4% for naive CD8, roughly 2.3% for memory CD4, and under 0.5% for memory CD8. Pairwise subsampling indicated that sequencing depth was expected to affect the degree of clonotype sharing among donors. Even with the large sequencing depth, rarefaction of the sorted-subset datasets indicated that sequencing was incomplete. Because the study included a small number of donors, the genetic and exposure-history diversity represented was limited. Clonotypes shared by all four sorted-subset donors showed higher generation probabilities than non-shared clonotypes. Estimated clonotype richness was generally larger for naive than for memory subsets.

Sequences SEHNR (CDR1) and FQNEAQ (CDR2) are obtained from the germline V gene (reference sequence). The CDR3 measures 17 amino acids from cysteine to phenylalanine. CDR3 DNA is the only sequence kept; it has 51 bases, read in frame from the first base. V loses 4 bases at its end and J loses 4 bases; junction bases beyond the gene matches: 8. TCR CDR3 regions were amplified from genomic DNA by multiplex PCR using the deep immunoSEQ assay. Extracted genomic DNA from each cell subset was distributed evenly across all wells of several immunoSEQ 96-well plates, and each plate was treated as a replicate. For sorted subsets, around 200 ng genomic DNA, equal to about 30,000 T cell genomes, was loaded into each replicate PCR. Purified libraries were measured with a Qubit 3.0 fluorometer, size-checked on a Bioanalyzer 2100, and measured again with the KAPA Library Quantification kit. Every immunoSEQ 96-well plate was sequenced on a separate single-read 150-cycle Illumina NextSeq 550 flow cell. The published analysis was carried out like this. Because the immunoSEQ output held only junctional sequences and lacked quality scores, the filtering could not match the filtering applied to full-length reads. Sequences were annotated with PyIR, a Python wrapper for IgBLAST v1.9, and V/J genes and CDR3 were assigned using IMGT germline references. Any read was removed if the V/J assignment was weak (E-value above 1e-6), the CDR3 was missing, or the read contained stop codons, out-of-frame junctions, or ambiguous translated residues. V3J clonotypes were defined as sequences sharing an identical inferred V gene, J gene, and CDR3 amino acid sequence. The percentage overlap between two repertoires was calculated by dividing the number of shared unique clonotypes by the size of the smaller repertoire. Three approaches were used to assess repertoire richness: RTK rarefaction, the Chao1 estimator, and Recon v2.1 estimates of unobserved clonotypes. OLGA was used to compute generation probabilities for all TCRbeta clonotypes that the gDNA method yielded from a few donors. What TCRdb holds here is the immuneACCESS table cut down to in-frame rearrangements. Part of the clones is not present; checked against another copy, under half of the missing clones reflect an unresolved V gene, and the others are unexplained. D and trimming were read from the DNA, whereas the V and J calls and clone size are those reported in that table. A total of 2 million to 3 million clones appear in this sample, under 95% of them only once. Approximately 0.36% of the sample comes from the top ten.

The donors were healthy, HIV-negative adults who had no recently reported acute infections or vaccinations. All donors were Caucasian adults living in Nashville, Tennessee, USA. CD4+ T cells were enriched through magnetic negative selection, after which naive cells were positively selected on CD45RA and the remaining negative fraction served as the memory subset. Blood was obtained by leukapheresis, after which PBMCs were separated by Ficoll-Histopaque density gradient centrifugation and cryopreserved in liquid nitrogen vapor phase. Purity and quantity of every magnetically sorted T cell population were checked by analytical flow cytometry. From each sorted fraction, genomic DNA was isolated and quantified by UV absorbance on a Nanodrop 2000c. In regard to this clone: What this receptor recognizes is not known. Within one base of it there is no much larger clone, and no base qualities were kept.

The sequence came from a man younger than 35 in good health. Some clones in this sample may be carry-over from other donors' samples. The sequence links TRBV7-9 to TRBJ2-3, and 13 junctional nucleotides match TRBD2. The sample was naive CD4+ T cells from PBMCs. The sample's cell subset or site label is to be understood as: CD45RA+ positively selected. The CDR3 corresponds to CASSSRTSGRYPDTQYF. Read as DNA, the sequence is TGTGCCAGCAGCTCCCGGACTAGCGGGAGATACCCAGATACGCAGTATTTT.